The 14 T cell receptor beta chains below come from one sample, sequenced in a study of circulating and synovial CD4+ cells in juvenile arthritis. Repertoires were generated with immunoSEQ multiplex PCR, while TCRdb's copy carries only in-frame clones and drops some. Of about 35,000 clones in the sample, about 95% were seen once. Sequenced sample: CD4+ T cells from blood. The source is a human donor with juvenile idiopathic arthritis.

The chain has TRBV4-3 and TRBJ1-2, with a tentative D call TRBD1 (5 bases). Trimming stripped 0 bases from V and 7 bases from J, with 12 bases between. Germline V CDR1 and CDR2: LGHNA, YSLEER. The CDR3 loop spans 14 amino acids. CDR3 sequence reads: CASSQDYRLGGYTF. The CDR3 DNA sequence: TGCGCCAGCAGCCAAGATTACAGGTTGGGTGGCTACACCTTC.

This clone occurred a few times. This chain joins TRBV4-3 and TRBJ2-6; the D is unclear. The V end was cut by 1 base, the J end by 2 bases, with 6 bases between. CDR1 is LGHNA and CDR2 is YSLEER in the germline V gene. The CDR3 runs 15 residues. CDR3 sequence: CASSQGDTGANVLTF. The CDR3 nucleotides read TGCGCCAGCAGCCAAGGAGATACTGGGGCCAACGTCCTGACTTTC.

Turning to this clone: The identical CDR3 is also encoded by other nucleotide sequences in the sample. CDR3 amino acids: CASSYRVDYGYTF. CDR3 sequence (DNA): TGTGCCAGCAGTTACAGAGTTGATTATGGCTACACCTTC. V usage is TRBV6-6 and J usage is TRBJ1-2; D uncertain. The V gene lost 2 bases and the J gene lost 5 bases, with 9 bases spanning the gap. The CDR3 covers 13 residues. Germline CDR1 reads MNHNY; CDR2 reads SVGAGI (reference sequence).

The chain combines TRBV2 with TRBJ2-4, with D maybe TRBD2 (5 bases). Trimming stripped 4 bases from V and 2 bases from J, with 9 bases between. Germline V gene data show CDR1 as SNHLY and CDR2 as FYNNEI. The CDR3 covers 14 residues. CDR3: CASSGLYSKNIQYF. Written as DNA, the CDR3 is TGTGCCAGCAGTGGACTATATTCCAAAAACATTCAGTACTTC.

V is TRBV25-1 and J is TRBJ2-7; 9 bases are shared with TRBD1. This CDR3 comprises 14 residues. Germline V gene data show CDR1 as MGHDK and CDR2 as SYGVNS. Trimming at V came to 10 bases and at J to 3 bases, leaving 10 bases not matched to a gene. The CDR3 nucleotides are TGTGCCAACGACGGGACAGGGATTTTCTACGAGCAGTACTTC. It encodes CANDGTGIFYEQYF.

This chain links TRBV11-1 with TRBJ2-1, with 7 bases that match TRBD2. V trimming: 1 base; J trimming: 2 bases; junction bases outside the gene matches: 5. From germline, CDR1 is SGHAT and CDR2 FQDESV (reference sequence). The CDR3 sequence is 16 residues long. CDR3 residues: CASSLDPSGPYNEQFF. For the CDR3, the DNA is TGTGCCAGCAGCTTAGATCCTAGCGGACCCTACAATGAGCAGTTCTTC.

For the CDR3, the DNA is TGTGCCAGACCACCACAAGGGGTGGAGACCAGCAATCAGCCCCAGCATTTT. Translated, it gives CARPPQGVETSNQPQHF. J is TRBJ1-5 and V is TRBV7-5; the DNA was not used to check the table's D call, TRBD1. TRBV7-5 is a listed pseudogene. This CDR3 is built from 17 residues.

The chain has TRBV18 and TRBJ1-4; D remains unclear. Per the germline V gene, CDR1 is KGHSH and CDR2 is LQKENI. Trimming cost V 2 bases and J 6 bases, with 13 bases left between them. The CDR3 extends over 15 amino acids. The CDR3 coding sequence is TGTGCCAGCTCACCAAAACTGGGCATCGATGAAAAACTGTTTTTT. The encoded protein is CASSPKLGIDEKLFF.

The rearrangement uses TRBV10-2 and TRBJ1-5; the match to TRBD1 covers 9 bases. Germline loops: CDR1 WSHSY, CDR2 SAAADI. The CDR3 is made up of 14 amino acids. J gave up 7 bases and V 3 bases, and 4 bases lay outside the gene matches. CDR3 sequence reads: CASSDRQGEQPQHF. The CDR3 DNA follows: TGCGCCAGCAGTGACCGACAGGGGGAACAGCCCCAGCATTTT.

This chain connects TRBV28 to TRBJ2-7; a weak D match, TRBD1 (5 bases). Between the trimmed V and J ends, which lost 6 bases and 3 bases, there was a span of 15 bases. The CDR3 length is 14 residues. Germline V gives CDR1 MDHEN, CDR2 SYDVKM. CDR3 nucleotide sequence: TGTGCCAGCAGGCCCGGCGACAGATACTACGAGCAGTACTTC. Translated, it gives CASRPGDRYYEQYF.

This chain joins TRBV11-2 and TRBJ2-1; TRBD2 agrees at 9 bases. Germline CDR1 is SGHAT and CDR2 is FQNNGV. V shed 1 base and J 9 bases; nucleotides not matched to a gene: 7. This CDR3 region has 15 residues. Here the CDR3 DNA reads TGTGCCAGCAGCTTAGGAGAGGCTAGCGGGATTGAGCAGTTCTTC. Its protein is CASSLGEASGIEQFF.

The chain combines TRBV9 with TRBJ1-2; 8 bases fit TRBD1. This CDR3 comprises 17 residues. V lost 4 bases to trimming and J lost 3 bases; unmatched junction nucleotides: 14. Germline V gene lookup returns CDR1 SGDLS and CDR2 YYNGEE. The CDR3 DNA is TGTGCCAGCAGCATCGGGACAGGTCAAGGGGAGGACTATGGCTACACCTTC. Protein sequence: CASSIGTGQGEDYGYTF. Combining the CDR3 with reference TRBV9 and TRBJ1-2 gives the whole variable domain DSGVTQTPKHLITATGQRVTLRCSPRSGDLSVYWYQQSLDQGLQFLIQYYNGEERAKGNILERFSAQQFPDLHSELNLSSLELGDSALYFCASSIGTGQGEDYGYTFGSGTRLTVV.

The CDR3 DNA reads as TGTGCCAGCTCACCCGGACAGGGGATTTCCTACGAGCAGTACTTC. As protein: CASSPGQGISYEQYF. J is TRBJ2-7 and V is TRBV18; 9 nucleotides match TRBD1. The V gene end was trimmed by 3 bases and the J gene end by 1 base; junction bases not matched to a gene: 4. Germline values: CDR1 KGHSH, CDR2 LQKENI. The CDR3 runs 15 residues. The whole variable domain, filled in from reference TRBV18 and TRBJ2-7, reads NAGVMQNPRHLVRRRGQEARLRCSPMKGHSHVYWYRQLPEEGLKFMVYLQKENIIDESGMPKERFSAEFPKEGPSILRIQQVVRGDSAAYFCASSPGQGISYEQYFGPGTRLTVT.

The chain carries TRBV7-6 and TRBJ1-1; a weak D match, TRBD1 (6 bases). The CDR3 contains 15 residues. From germline, CDR1 is SGHVS and CDR2 FNYEAQ. V was pared by 5 bases and J by 4 bases, with 17 bases between. The CDR3 loop is CASSPQGIGGTEAFF. In nucleotides, the CDR3 is TGTGCCAGCAGCCCCCAGGGGATAGGGGGCACTGAAGCTTTCTTT.